Listed here are 26 T cell receptor beta chains from one sample, sequenced in a study of T cell responses to AZD1222 COVID-19 vaccine (dated by TCRdb to the early 2020s). The time point label, read with the paper, signifies: baseline before first vaccination. To prepare the library, the immunoSEQ multiplex PCR assay was applied. The immuneACCESS repertoire file appears here via TCRdb, limited to in-frame rearrangements. These files lack a portion of the clones; in checked studies, under half of the deficit traces to unresolved V genes, and the cause of the others is not known. The sample table contains about 110,000 clones; only one count was recorded for 91% of them. The ten largest clones represent 6.5% to 9.5% of the sample. The specimen comprised peripheral blood, sampled on day 0 of AZD1222 vaccination. The source of these receptors is an adult in good health.

V usage is TRBV18 and J usage is TRBJ2-2; no definite D call. The CDR3 runs 14 residues. The germline V gene has CDR1 KGHSH and CDR2 LQKENI. Trimming shortened V by 4 bases and J by 3 bases, and 9 bases separated the two germline ends. The CDR3 is CASSLDSYTGELFF. In DNA, the CDR3 is TGTGCCAGCTCACTTGATTCCTACACCGGGGAGCTGTTTTTT. Full variable domain (outside the CDR3, taken from reference TRBV18 and TRBJ2-2): NAGVMQNPRHLVRRRGQEARLRCSPMKGHSHVYWYRQLPEEGLKFMVYLQKENIIDESGMPKERFSAEFPKEGPSILRIQQVVRGDSAAYFCASSLDSYTGELFFGEGSRLTVL.

In this sample, this clone turned up a few times. The J gene is TRBJ2-5, the V gene TRBV7-2, with 9 positions matching TRBD1. The ends lost 5 bases at V and 4 bases at J; junction bases unmatched: 8. This CDR3 spans 15 amino acids. Germline CDR1 reads SGHTA; CDR2 reads FQGNSA. Here the CDR3 DNA reads TGTGCCAGCAGCCTTCGACAGGGGGGGCCAGAGACCCAGTACTTC. Translating it yields CASSLRQGGPETQYF.

The chain has TRBV19 and TRBJ1-3; D unclear. The CDR3 spans 16 residues. Germline CDR1 LNHDA, CDR2 SQIVND (reference sequence). Trimming removed 3 bases at V and 0 bases at J, with 12 bases between. CDR3 residues: CASSIPGVGSGNTIYF. DNA for the CDR3: TGTGCCAGTAGTATCCCGGGCGTCGGCTCTGGAAACACCATATATTTT.

Concerning this clone: The junction shows a germline mismatch at one end, possibly a read error. This chain connects TRBV6-5 to TRBJ1-2; TRBD1 matches at 8 bases. The CDR3 sequence is 14 residues long. In germline, CDR1 is MNHEY, CDR2 SVGAGI. CDR3 region: CASSYSARGPDYTF. The CDR3 coding sequence is TGTGCCAGCAGCTACTCCGCCAGGGGGCCGGACTACACCTTC.

The V call is TRBV30, the J call TRBJ1-2; the D gene is possibly TRBD1 (6 bases). The V gene's germline CDR1 is GTSNPN and CDR2 SVGIG (reference sequence). V was cut by 7 bases and J by 8 bases, with 23 bases left in between. CDR3 length equals 14 residues. As DNA, the CDR3 is TGTGCCTCCACCCGGCGGAGGGGGTCGGGAGGCTACACCTTC. It encodes CASTRRRGSGGYTF.

V is TRBV4-1 and J is TRBJ2-3; maybe TRBD1 (5 bases). Trimming stripped 3 bases from V and 2 bases from J, with 9 bases between. The CDR3 loop spans 14 amino acids. Germline-derived CDR1 and CDR2 are MGHRA and YSYEKL. The CDR3 here is CASSHGQTTDTQYF. Here the CDR3 DNA reads TGCGCCAGCAGCCACGGACAAACCACAGATACGCAGTATTTT.

This chain joins TRBV9 and TRBJ1-2; maybe TRBD1 (5 bases). This CDR3 contains 15 residues. Germline CDR1 SGDLS, CDR2 YYNGEE. Between the trimmed V and J ends, which lost 5 bases and 0 bases, there was a span of 14 bases. The CDR3 sequence: CASRLRDEANYGYTF. The CDR3, as DNA: TGTGCCAGCAGGCTCCGGGACGAAGCTAACTATGGCTACACCTTC.

This sequence joins TRBV20-1 and TRBJ1-4, with TRBD1 matching over 7 bases. This CDR3 spans 13 amino acids. Germline V lookup: CDR1 DFQATT, CDR2 SNEGSKA (reference sequence). J lost 8 bases, V lost 3 bases, and 6 bases had no gene match. The CDR3 DNA reads TGCAGTGCTAGTGGCCAGGGGGAAGAAAAACTGTTTTTT. Translated, it gives CSASGQGEEKLFF.

The chain links TRBV9 to TRBJ2-1; no definite D call. CDR3 length: 16 amino acids. Trimming removed 4 bases from V and 6 bases from J, with 20 bases in between. Germline assignment: CDR1 SGDLS and CDR2 YYNGEE. In DNA, the CDR3 is TGTGCCAGCAGCAGAGATGGTGGGTCTCCCGGCAATGAGCAGTTCTTC. This gives the protein CASSRDGGSPGNEQFF.

The table lists this clone with a count of one. The chain joins TRBV12-3 or TRBV12-4 to TRBJ1-2; D is uncertain. V was cut by 10 bases and J by 5 bases, with 11 bases left in between. This CDR3 is 11 amino acids long. This CDR3 reads CATTLGYGYTF. In DNA form, the CDR3 reads TGTGCCACCACCCTTGGGTATGGCTACACCTTC.

The genes are TRBV5-4 and TRBJ2-1; 9 positions match TRBD2. This CDR3 has 16 residues. The germline gives CDR1 SGHNT, CDR2 YYREEE (reference sequence). The V segment lost 3 bases and the J segment 9 bases; nucleotides outside the gene matches: 13. The CDR3 DNA follows: TGTGCCAGCAGCTCCTCGGTAGCGGGAGCAATTGTTGAGCAGTTCTTC. The encoded protein is CASSSSVAGAIVEQFF.

The genes are TRBV7-2 and TRBJ2-1, with D perhaps TRBD1 (6 bases). Germline V gene lookup returns CDR1 SGHTA and CDR2 FQGNSA. Trimming cost V 4 bases and J 2 bases, with 9 bases left between them. This CDR3 region has 14 residues. CDR3 DNA sequence: TGTGCCAGCAGCTACCGGGACACCTACAATGAGCAGTTCTTC. It yields the protein CASSYRDTYNEQFF.

This sequence joins TRBV29-1 and TRBJ2-1; D is possibly TRBD1 or TRBD2 (5 bases each). V lost 6 bases to trimming and J lost 0 bases, with 9 bases between them. Germline lookup yields CDR1 SQVTM and CDR2 ANQGSEA. The CDR3 is made up of 13 amino acids. Here the CDR3 DNA reads TGCAGCGTGGGGGTTAGCTCCTACAATGAGCAGTTCTTC. Its protein is CSVGVSSYNEQFF.

This chain connects TRBV5-1 to TRBJ2-3, with 7 positions matching TRBD2. CDR3 size: 15 residues. Germline-derived CDR1 and CDR2 are SGHRS and YFSETQ. The trim removed 0 bases at V and 4 bases at J, leaving 5 bases unmatched. Written as DNA, the CDR3 is TGCGCCAGCAGCTTGGCCGGCGGGAGTGCAGATACGCAGTATTTT. Translated, it gives CASSLAGGSADTQYF.

The chain has TRBV30 and TRBJ1-2; D is perhaps TRBD1 (6 bases). CDR3 length: 12 amino acids. The V end lost 4 bases, the J end lost 5 bases, and 11 bases lay between the germline ends. The germline V gene encodes CDR1 GTSNPN and CDR2 SVGIG (reference sequence). CDR3 sequence reads: CAWNVGGYGYTF. CDR3 DNA: TGTGCCTGGAATGTAGGGGGGTATGGCTACACCTTC.

This clone is a singleton in its sample. The rearrangement joins TRBV5-1 to TRBJ1-1, with D possibly being TRBD1 (5 bases). There are 14 residues in the CDR3. Trimming removed 0 bases from V and 4 bases from J, with 10 bases in between. Germline assignment: CDR1 SGHRS and CDR2 YFSETQ. This CDR3 reads CASSLDPGSTEAFF. The CDR3 DNA reads as TGCGCCAGCAGCTTGGATCCAGGGTCCACTGAAGCTTTCTTT.

This clone was seen more than once but under ten times. The chain is built from TRBV7-2 and TRBJ2-5, with D maybe TRBD1 (6 bases). V was cut by 3 bases and J by 2 bases, with 16 bases left in between. The CDR3 sequence is 16 residues long. CDR1 is SGHTA, CDR2 FQGNSA, per germline. The CDR3 DNA follows: TGTGCCAGCAGCTTCCTAGGGGGTGTTGGGCAAGAGACCCAGTACTTC. Residues: CASSFLGGVGQETQYF.

This chain connects TRBV6-5 to TRBJ1-1; no definite D call. The V gene's germline CDR1 is MNHEY and CDR2 SVGAGI. The CDR3 covers 11 residues. V shed 8 bases and J shed 3 bases, with 7 bases lying between them. The DNA for the CDR3 is TGTGCCAGCGAAGGACACACTGAAGCTTTCTTT. Amino acids: CASEGHTEAFF.

V gene TRBV3-1 (or the pseudogene TRBV3-2) combines with J gene TRBJ1-3, with 7 bases matching TRBD1. CDR3 size: 15 residues. V was clipped by 3 bases and J by 4 bases; unmatched bases: 6. Germline V gives CDR1 LGHDT, CDR2 YNNKEL (reference sequence). DNA for the CDR3: TGTGCCAGCAGCCATGAAGCGGGACAGGGAAACACCATATATTTT. It translates to CASSHEAGQGNTIYF.

The rearrangement links TRBV7-8 to TRBJ1-1; TRBD1 aligns across 7 bases. Trimming at V came to 5 bases and at J to 8 bases, leaving 17 bases not matched to a gene. The CDR3 is 16 residues long. The V gene's germline CDR1 is SGHVS and CDR2 FQNEAQ. CDR3 DNA sequence: TGTGCCAGCAGCGGCGGTAGTACAGGGGCCCGCAGGGAAGCTTTCTTT. As protein: CASSGGSTGARREAFF.

The chain combines TRBV30 with TRBJ1-2, with D unclear. The CDR3 has 15 amino acids. V lost 3 bases, J lost 6 bases, and 20 bases lay in between. Germline CDR1 and CDR2: GTSNPN and SVGIG (reference sequence). As DNA, the CDR3 is TGTGCCTGGAGCCCTATCCCAGACAAACGGCATGGCTACACCTTC. Its protein is CAWSPIPDKRHGYTF.

This clone came up a few times. J is TRBJ2-3 and V is TRBV4-3, with TRBD2 identical over 13 bases. Germline V lookup: CDR1 LGHNA, CDR2 YSLEER. The CDR3 has 16 amino acids. V trimming: 4 bases; J trimming: 2 bases; junction bases outside the gene matches: 3. DNA for the CDR3: TGCGCCAGCAGCCTACTAGCGGGGGGGCTCACAGATACGCAGTATTTT. Protein sequence: CASSLLAGGLTDTQYF.

Here the CDR3 DNA reads TGCGCCAGCAGTGCGGACTATCAAGAGACCCAGTACTTC. Its translation is CASSADYQETQYF. V usage is TRBV10-1 and J usage is TRBJ2-5; maybe TRBD2 (6 bases). The CDR3 spans 13 residues. The V gene lost 4 bases and the J gene lost 2 bases, with 8 bases spanning the gap. Germline loops: CDR1 WNHNN, CDR2 SYGVQD (reference sequence).

The chain joins TRBV30 to TRBJ2-7; possibly TRBD1 for D (6 bases). Deletions cut 0 bases from V and 4 bases from J, with 13 bases between. The CDR3 sequence is 14 residues long. Germline assignment: CDR1 GTSNPN and CDR2 SVGIG (reference sequence). CDR3 sequence reads: CAWSVGGVEYEQYF. CDR3 DNA sequence: TGTGCCTGGAGTGTAGGGGGTGTAGAGTACGAGCAGTACTTC.

This rearrangement joins TRBV7-2 to TRBJ1-1, with D unclear. Germline values: CDR1 SGHTA, CDR2 FQGNSA. This CDR3 has 15 residues. V dropped 6 bases and J dropped 2 bases, with 16 bases sitting between them. The chain's CDR3 is CASRSPKGINTEAFF. In nucleotides, the CDR3 is TGTGCCAGCAGATCTCCGAAAGGGATCAACACTGAAGCTTTCTTT.

This clone has only a few counts. The chain links TRBV18 to TRBJ2-5, with 7 bases lining up with TRBD2. V shed 3 bases, J shed 4 bases, and the junction held 5 bases outside the gene matches. CDR3 length: 14 residues. CDR1 is KGHSH, CDR2 LQKENI, per germline. CDR3 DNA: TGTGCCAGCTCACCTGGCTGGGAGGGAGAGACCCAGTACTTC. Its translation is CASSPGWEGETQYF.